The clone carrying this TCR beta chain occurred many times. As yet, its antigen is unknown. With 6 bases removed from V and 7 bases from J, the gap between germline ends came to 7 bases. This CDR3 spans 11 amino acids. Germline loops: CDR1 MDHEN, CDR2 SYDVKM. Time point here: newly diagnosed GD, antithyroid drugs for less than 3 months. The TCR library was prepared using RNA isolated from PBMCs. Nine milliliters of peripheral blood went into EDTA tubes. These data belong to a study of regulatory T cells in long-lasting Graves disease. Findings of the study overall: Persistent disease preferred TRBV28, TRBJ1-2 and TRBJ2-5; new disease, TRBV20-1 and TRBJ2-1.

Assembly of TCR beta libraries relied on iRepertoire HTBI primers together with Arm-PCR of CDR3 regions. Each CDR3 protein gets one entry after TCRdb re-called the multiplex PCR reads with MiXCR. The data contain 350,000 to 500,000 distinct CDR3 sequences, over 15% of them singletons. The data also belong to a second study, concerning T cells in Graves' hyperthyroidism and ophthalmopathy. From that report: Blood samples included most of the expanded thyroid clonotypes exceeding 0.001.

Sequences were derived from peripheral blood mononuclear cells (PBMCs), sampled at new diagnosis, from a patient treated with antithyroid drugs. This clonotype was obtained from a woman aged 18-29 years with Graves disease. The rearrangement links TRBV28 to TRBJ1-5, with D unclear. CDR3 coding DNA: TGTGCCAGCAGCTCACGACAGCCCCAGCATTTT. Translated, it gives CASSSRQPQHF.